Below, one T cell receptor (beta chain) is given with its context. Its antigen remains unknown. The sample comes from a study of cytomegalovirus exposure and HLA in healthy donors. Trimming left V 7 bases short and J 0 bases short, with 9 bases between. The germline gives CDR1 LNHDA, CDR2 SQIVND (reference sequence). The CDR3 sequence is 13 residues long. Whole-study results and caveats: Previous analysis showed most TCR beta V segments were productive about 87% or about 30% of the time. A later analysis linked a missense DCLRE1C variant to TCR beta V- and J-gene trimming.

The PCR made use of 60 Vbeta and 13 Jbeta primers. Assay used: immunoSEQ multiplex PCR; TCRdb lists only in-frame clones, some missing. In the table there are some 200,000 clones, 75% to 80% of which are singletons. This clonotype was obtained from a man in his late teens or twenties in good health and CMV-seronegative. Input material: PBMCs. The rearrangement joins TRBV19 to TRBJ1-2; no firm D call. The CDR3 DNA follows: TGTGCCAGTAAGGTCGAGGCTAACTATGGCTACACCTTC. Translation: CASKVEANYGYTF.